Presented here are 19 T cell receptor beta chains from one specimen sequenced in a study of T cells in Graves' hyperthyroidism and ophthalmopathy. TCR beta CDR3 region amplification was performed from RNA transcripts. A set of HTBI primers served as the primers for a first-round RT-PCR of the TCR CDR3. TCRdb analysed the multiplex PCR reads with MiXCR anew, one entry per CDR3 protein. This table holds some 180,000 distinct CDR3 sequences, about 15% found once. The source material was blood. These receptor sequences come from a woman aged 45-60 years with Graves' hyperthyroidism.

The chain has TRBV3-1 and TRBJ2-2; the D is unclear. From germline, CDR1 is LGHDT and CDR2 YNNKEL (reference sequence). This CDR3 region has 13 residues. The V end lost 7 bases, the J end lost 1 base, and 7 bases lay between the germline ends. CDR3 nucleotides: TGTGCCAGCACCCTTTTGAACACCGGGGAGCTGTTTTTT. The encoded protein is CASTLLNTGELFF.

This clonotype was seen ten or more times. The chain couples TRBV20-1 to TRBJ1-1; D is perhaps TRBD1 (5 bases). This CDR3 has 14 amino acids. The V gene's germline CDR1 is DFQATT and CDR2 SNEGSKA (reference sequence). Trimming took off 4 bases at V and 6 bases at J, with 18 bases between the two ends. The CDR3 here is CSATRASGAAEAFF. The CDR3 bases are TGCAGTGCTACGAGGGCCTCCGGGGCCGCTGAAGCTTTCTTT.

This chain uses TRBV5-1 with TRBJ2-5, with 11 bases that match TRBD2. This CDR3 region has 17 residues. J lost 6 bases, V lost 0 bases, and 10 bases had no gene match. Germline V gene sequence: CDR1 SGHRS, CDR2 YFSETQ. CDR3 in amino acids: CASSLEGTSGRGKTQYF. The CDR3 region has the DNA TGCGCCAGCAGCTTGGAGGGTACTAGCGGGAGAGGGAAGACCCAGTACTTC.

This clonotype was picked up many times. The rearrangement links TRBV7-9 to TRBJ2-7; D ambiguous. The V end was cut by 4 bases, the J end by 6 bases, with 16 bases between. The CDR3 runs 14 residues. The germline V gene has CDR1 SEHNR and CDR2 FQNEAQ (reference sequence). CDR3 coding DNA: TGTGCCAGCAGCTCCCCCTACCTAGTGCGCGAGCAGTACTTC. Its protein product is CASSSPYLVREQYF.

There are many counts of this clonotype. This chain uses TRBV20-1 with TRBJ2-7, with 8 nucleotides matching TRBD1. V gave up 5 bases and J gave up 7 bases; unmatched junction bases: 7. The CDR3 extends over 12 amino acids. The germline V gene has CDR1 DFQATT and CDR2 SNEGSKA (reference sequence). The DNA of the CDR3 is TGCAGTGCTTCCGGGACAGGAACTGAGCAGTACTTC. Residues: CSASGTGTEQYF.

This clonotype was picked up many times. The genes are TRBV7-9 and TRBJ2-2, with D unresolved. The CDR3 is 12 amino acids. Looked up from germline, CDR1 is SEHNR and CDR2 is FQNEAQ (reference sequence). V dropped 1 base and J dropped 7 bases, with 4 bases sitting between them. The CDR3 here is CASSLEVGELFF. The CDR3, as DNA: TGTGCCAGCAGCTTAGAGGTCGGGGAGCTGTTTTTT.

This clonotype was recorded many times. The chain has TRBV20-1 and TRBJ2-3; 8 bases match TRBD1. Germline CDR1 reads DFQATT; CDR2 reads SNEGSKA (reference sequence). The CDR3 contains 13 residues. CDR3: CSLPGGPTDTQYF. CDR3 bases: TGCAGCCTTCCAGGGGGCCCCACAGATACGCAGTATTTT.

In this sample, this clonotype turned up many times. V usage is TRBV12-3 or TRBV12-4 and J usage is TRBJ1-2; a possible D gene is TRBD1 (6 bases). The germline V and J ends were trimmed by 3 bases and 8 bases, with 13 bases remaining between them. The CDR3 runs 13 residues. CDR3: CASSFLGAGGYTF. The CDR3 DNA sequence: TGTGCCAGCAGTTTCTTGGGGGCTGGGGGCTACACCTTC.

This clonotype was seen many times. The chain links TRBV2 to TRBJ1-5; 8 positions match TRBD1. Germline CDR1 SNHLY, CDR2 FYNNEI. Germline trimming cut 6 bases from V and 8 bases from J; bases unmatched to any gene: 12. There are 15 residues in the CDR3. The chain's CDR3 is CASRQKTGEVEPQHF. CDR3 DNA: TGTGCCAGCAGACAGAAGACAGGGGAAGTTGAGCCCCAGCATTTT.

This clonotype was detected many times. The chain is built from TRBV27 and TRBJ1-1; a possible D gene is TRBD1 (6 bases). Germline values: CDR1 MNHEY, CDR2 SMNVEV (reference sequence). This CDR3 contains 13 residues. V shed 8 bases and J shed 5 bases, with 15 bases lying between them. CDR3 nucleotide sequence: TGTGCCAGCCGTGGGGGCTGGAGTACTGAAGCTTTCTTT. Its protein is CASRGGWSTEAFF.

This clonotype appeared many times. The rearrangement links TRBV10-3 to TRBJ1-1; 9 positions match TRBD1. The CDR3 is made up of 15 amino acids. The germline V gene encodes CDR1 ENHRY and CDR2 SYGVKD. V gave up 5 bases and J gave up 5 bases; unmatched junction bases: 9. The CDR3 DNA follows: TGTGCCATCAGTCCTGTGGGACAGGGAAGTACTGAAGCTTTCTTT. Translating it yields CAISPVGQGSTEAFF.

This clonotype was counted many times. The chain joins TRBV27 to TRBJ2-2; D may be TRBD2 (6 bases). V gave up 6 bases and J gave up 3 bases, with 14 bases separating them. Germline V gene data show CDR1 as MNHEY and CDR2 as SMNVEV (reference sequence). This CDR3 is built from 15 residues. In DNA, the CDR3 is TGTGCCAGCAGCCCAAGCGGGCCTTACACCGGGGAGCTGTTTTTT. This codes for CASSPSGPYTGELFF.

The V and J genes are TRBV4-2 and TRBJ1-3; TRBD1 matches at 8 bases. V lost 5 bases, J lost 2 bases, and 14 bases stayed unmatched. CDR1 is LGHNA, CDR2 YNFKEQ, per germline. The CDR3 sequence is 18 residues long. The CDR3, as DNA: TGTGCCAGCAGCGTGGACAGGGTGGGAGCGGGTCCTGGAAACACCATATATTTT. Amino acids: CASSVDRVGAGPGNTIYF.

This clonotype was picked up many times. The CDR3 spells CASRGANYGYTF. Written as DNA, the CDR3 is TGTGCCAGCAGAGGGGCTAACTATGGCTACACCTTC. The chain employs TRBV2 and TRBJ1-2, with D tentatively TRBD1 (5 bases). Between the trimmed V and J ends, which lost 6 bases and 0 bases, there was a span of 5 bases. The CDR3 length is 12 residues. In germline, CDR1 is SNHLY, CDR2 FYNNEI.

This clonotype has a count of ten or more. The chain employs TRBV29-1 and TRBJ1-1; no reliable D call. From germline, CDR1 is SQVTM and CDR2 ANQGSEA. This CDR3 is 12 amino acids long. Trimming shortened V by 4 bases and J by 10 bases, and 16 bases separated the two germline ends. The CDR3 sequence is CSVGAFSGIAFF. DNA for the CDR3: TGCAGCGTTGGTGCTTTCTCCGGAATAGCTTTCTTT.

This clonotype was counted at least ten times. The chain employs TRBV24-1 and TRBJ2-1, with no clear D. The CDR3 sequence is 15 residues long. The germline V and J ends were trimmed by 6 bases and 5 bases, with 16 bases remaining between them. The germline V gene encodes CDR1 KGHDR and CDR2 SFDVKD. The CDR3 DNA reads as TGTGCCACCAGTTCTCCCGGCAAGATAAACAATGAGCAGTTCTTC. Encoded protein: CATSSPGKINNEQFF.

Points on this clonotype: An end of the junction differs from the germline gene, which may be a read error. The rearrangement uses TRBV12-3 or TRBV12-4 and TRBJ1-1, with D tentatively TRBD1 (5 bases). The CDR3 sequence is 13 residues long. The CDR3 reads CASSKTGNTEALF. DNA of the CDR3: TGTGCCAGCAGTAAAACAGGTAACACTGAAGCTCTCTTT.

At least ten counts were recorded for this clonotype. The chain carries TRBV4-3 and TRBJ1-1; TRBD1 is a possible D gene (6 bases). The germline V and J ends were trimmed by 1 base and 0 bases, with 6 bases remaining between them. The CDR3 has 14 amino acids. CDR1 is LGHNA, CDR2 YSLEER, per germline. CDR3 DNA sequence: TGCGCCAGCAGCCAAGGGACAGTGAACACTGAAGCTTTCTTT. Translation gives CASSQGTVNTEAFF.

This clonotype occurred many times. This chain uses TRBV24-1 with TRBJ2-5; 7 bases are a match to TRBD1. After removal of 3 bases from V and 0 bases from J, the junction contained 12 bases not matched to a gene. This CDR3 contains 18 residues. From germline, CDR1 is KGHDR and CDR2 SFDVKD. CDR3 nucleotide sequence: TGTGCCACCAGTGATACTAGAACAGGGGCTCCGTACCAAGAGACCCAGTACTTC. The encoded protein is CATSDTRTGAPYQETQYF.